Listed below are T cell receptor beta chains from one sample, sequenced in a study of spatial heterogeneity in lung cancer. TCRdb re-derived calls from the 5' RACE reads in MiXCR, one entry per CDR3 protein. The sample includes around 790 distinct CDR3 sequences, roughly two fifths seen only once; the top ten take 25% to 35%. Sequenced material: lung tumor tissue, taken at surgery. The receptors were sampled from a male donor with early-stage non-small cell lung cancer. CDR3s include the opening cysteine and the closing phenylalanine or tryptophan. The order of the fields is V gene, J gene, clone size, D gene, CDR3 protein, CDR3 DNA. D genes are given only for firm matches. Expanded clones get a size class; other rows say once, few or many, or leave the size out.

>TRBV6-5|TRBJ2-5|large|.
CASSLGAEETQYF
TGTGCCAGCAGCCTTGGGGCGGAAGAGACCCAGTACTTC
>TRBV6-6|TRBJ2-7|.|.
CASSSTYEQYF
TGTGCCAGCAGTTCAACCTACGAGCAGTACTTC
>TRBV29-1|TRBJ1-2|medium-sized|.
CSVANSGLGYGYTF
TGCAGCGTTGCGAATTCAGGGCTGGGCTATGGCTACACCTTC
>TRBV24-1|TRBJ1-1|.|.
CATRANGDSTSEAFF
TGTGCCACCAGAGCTAACGGAGACAGTACATCTGAAGCTTTCTTT
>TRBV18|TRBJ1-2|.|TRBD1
CASSLGQNYGYTF
TGTGCCAGCTCACTGGGACAGAACTATGGCTACACCTTC
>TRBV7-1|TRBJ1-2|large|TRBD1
CASSSSGGGYGYTF
TGTGCCAGCAGCTCGTCAGGGGGTGGCTATGGCTACACCTTC
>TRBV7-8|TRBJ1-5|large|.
CASSLWGEAANQPQHF
TGTGCCAGCAGCTTATGGGGGGAAGCAGCAAACCAGCCCCAGCATTTT
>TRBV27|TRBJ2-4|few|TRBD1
CASSLSGQGIQYF
TGTGCCAGCAGTTTATCCGGACAGGGCATTCAGTACTTC
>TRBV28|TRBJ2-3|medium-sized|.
CASSTSLNTQYF
TGTGCCAGCAGTACCTCCCTAAATACGCAGTATTTT
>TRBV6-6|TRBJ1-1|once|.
CASRKSREGVLEAEAFF
TGTGCCAGCAGAAAATCTCGAGAAGGTGTACTTGAGGCTGAAGCTTTCTTT
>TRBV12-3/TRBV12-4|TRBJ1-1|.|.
CASSPGGSMNTEAFF
TGTGCCAGCAGCCCTGGGGGAAGCATGAACACTGAAGCTTTCTTT
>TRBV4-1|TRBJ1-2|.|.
CASSQIQGEYYTF
TGCGCCAGCAGCCAAATACAGGGAGAATACTACACCTTC
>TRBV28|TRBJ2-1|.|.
CASSRDRGTGQGEQFF
TGTGCCAGCAGCCGAGACCGAGGCACAGGGCAGGGTGAGCAGTTCTTC
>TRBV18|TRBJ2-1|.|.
CASSPGQNNEQFF
TGTGCCAGCTCACCTGGACAGAACAATGAGCAGTTCTTC
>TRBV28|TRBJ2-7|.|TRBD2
CASSPLAGHYEQYF
TGTGCCAGCAGCCCGCTAGCGGGGCACTACGAGCAGTACTTC
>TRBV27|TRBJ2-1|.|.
CASSLSGAGEQFF
TGTGCCAGCAGTTTATCCGGGGCTGGTGAGCAGTTCTTC
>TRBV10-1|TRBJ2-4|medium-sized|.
CASSANFCASSANRDSKNIQYF
.
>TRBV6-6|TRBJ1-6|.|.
CASSSPENSPLHF
TGTGCCAGCAGTTCTCCTGAAAATTCACCCCTCCACTTT
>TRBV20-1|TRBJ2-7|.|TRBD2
CSARDLASGRAYEQYF
TGCAGTGCTAGAGATCTGGCTAGCGGGAGAGCCTACGAGCAGTACTTC
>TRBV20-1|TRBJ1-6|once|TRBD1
CSVTGQVDNSPLHF
TGCAGTGTCACGGGACAGGTGGATAATTCACCCCTCCACTTT
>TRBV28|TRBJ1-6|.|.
CASRKPDTSSYNSPLINSPLHF
TGTGCCAGCAGGAAGCCGGACACGAGCTCCTATAATTCACCCCTTATTAATTCACCCCTCCACTTT
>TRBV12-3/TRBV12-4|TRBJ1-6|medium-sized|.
CASSLQGSNSPLHF
TGTGCCAGCAGTTTGCAGGGCTCTAATTCACCCCTCCACTTT
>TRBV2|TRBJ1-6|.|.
CASMNRSPLHF
TGTGCCAGCATGAACAGGTCACCCCTCCACTTT
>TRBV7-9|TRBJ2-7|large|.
CASSLETWPEQYF
TGTGCCAGCAGCCTGGAGACTTGGCCCGAGCAGTACTTC
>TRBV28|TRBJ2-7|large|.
CASTERMSYEQYF
TGTGCCAGCACCGAGAGGATGTCTTACGAGCAGTACTTC
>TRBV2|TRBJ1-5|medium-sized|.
CASSARGGDQPQHF
TGTGCCAGCAGCGCGAGGGGAGGCGATCAGCCCCAGCATTTT
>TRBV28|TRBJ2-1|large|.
CASSPDGGFSEQFF
TGTGCCAGCAGTCCCGACGGGGGTTTCAGTGAGCAGTTCTTC
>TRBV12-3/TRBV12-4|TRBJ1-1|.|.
CASSYGGRSEAFF
TGTGCCAGCAGTTATGGGGGGCGCAGTGAAGCTTTCTTT
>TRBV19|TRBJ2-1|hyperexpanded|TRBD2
CASSIRASGSPYNEQFF
TGTGCCAGTAGTATTAGGGCTAGCGGGAGTCCCTACAATGAGCAGTTCTTC
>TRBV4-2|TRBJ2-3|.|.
CASSQDLGRGYSSTDTQYF
TGTGCCAGCAGCCAAGACTTGGGGCGAGGCTACTCTAGCACAGATACGCAGTATTTT
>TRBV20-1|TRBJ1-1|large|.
CSVRGGSLEAFF
TGCAGTGTTCGGGGGGGCTCTCTTGAAGCTTTCTTT
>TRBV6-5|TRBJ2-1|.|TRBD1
CASSYLGRGREQFF
TGTGCCAGCAGTTACTTGGGCAGGGGGCGTGAGCAGTTCTTC
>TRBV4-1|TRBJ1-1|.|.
CASSHSDRDTEAFF
TGCGCCAGCAGCCATTCGGACAGAGACACTGAAGCTTTCTTT
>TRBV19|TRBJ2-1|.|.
CASSILRGSYNEQFF
TGTGCCAGTAGTATCCTCCGCGGCTCGTACAATGAGCAGTTCTTC
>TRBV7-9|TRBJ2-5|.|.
CASIPETQYF
TGTGCCAGCATCCCGGAGACCCAGTACTTC
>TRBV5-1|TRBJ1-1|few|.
CASSLGAHPPTEAFF
TGCGCCAGCAGCTTGGGGGCGCACCCTCCAACTGAAGCTTTCTTT
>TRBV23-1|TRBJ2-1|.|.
CASSQPAKSSYNEQFF
TGCGCCAGCAGTCAACCTGCGAAAAGCTCCTACAATGAGCAGTTCTTC
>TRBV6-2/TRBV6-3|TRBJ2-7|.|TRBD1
CASTLRTGALYEQYF
TGTGCCAGCACCTTAAGGACAGGCGCTCTTTACGAGCAGTACTTC
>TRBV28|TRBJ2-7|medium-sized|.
CASSPPLQGPNEQYF
TGTGCCAGCAGTCCCCCCCTGCAGGGGCCCAACGAGCAGTACTTC
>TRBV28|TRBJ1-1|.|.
CASSPPGWIMNTEAFF
TGTGCCAGCAGTCCCCCGGGGTGGATCATGAACACTGAAGCTTTCTTT
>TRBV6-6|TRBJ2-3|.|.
CASSTPSRVDTQYF
TGTGCCAGCAGTACTCCCTCCAGGGTAGATACGCAGTATTTT
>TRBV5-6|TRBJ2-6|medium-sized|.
CASSWGLSGANVLTF
TGTGCCAGCAGTTGGGGACTTTCTGGGGCCAACGTCCTGACTTTC
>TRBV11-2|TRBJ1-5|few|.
CASSGRVYDSNQPQHF
TGTGCCAGCAGCGGGCGGGTCTATGATAGCAATCAGCCCCAGCATTTT
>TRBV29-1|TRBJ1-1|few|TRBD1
CSGYRQGGTEAFF
TGCAGCGGCTATAGACAGGGGGGTACTGAAGCTTTCTTT
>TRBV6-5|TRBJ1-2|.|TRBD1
CASSYSRQGNYGYTF
TGTGCCAGCAGTTACTCAAGACAGGGAAACTATGGCTACACCTTC
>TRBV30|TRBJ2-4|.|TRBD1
CAWGGQLAKNIQYF
TGTGCCTGGGGGGGACAGCTAGCCAAAAACATTCAGTACTTC
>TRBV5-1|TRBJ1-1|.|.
CASSPGGQRKNTEAFF
TGCGCCAGCAGCCCCGGGGGGCAGAGGAAGAACACTGAAGCTTTCTTT